What follows are 8 T cell receptor beta chains derived from one specimen sequenced in a study of cytomegalovirus exposure and HLA in healthy donors. This PCR relied on a set of 60 Vbeta primers and 13 Jbeta primers. TCRdb keeps only in-frame clones here, not all; method: immunoSEQ multiplex PCR. The sample shows about 250,000 clones, about three quarters of them seen only once. Sample: PBMCs. All receptors come from a boy younger than 18 in good health and CMV-seronegative.

J is TRBJ2-7 and V is TRBV27; weak D call: TRBD1 (6 bases). Trimming took off 7 bases at V and 6 bases at J, with 16 bases between the two ends. The CDR3 runs to 13 residues. Germline V CDR1 and CDR2: MNHEY, SMNVEV (reference sequence). In nucleotides, the CDR3 is TGTGCCAGCACGGGCCAGGGGTACGGCGAGCAGTACTTC. It encodes CASTGQGYGEQYF.

This rearrangement joins TRBV10-3 to TRBJ1-3; D might be TRBD1 (6 bases). This CDR3 is built from 19 residues. Trimming took 6 bases from V and 1 from J, leaving 25 bases between them. CDR1 is ENHRY and CDR2 is SYGVKD in the germline V gene. Here the CDR3 reads CAIRGRTVEDKPSGNTIYF. The CDR3 DNA follows: TGTGCCATCAGGGGAAGGACAGTCGAAGACAAGCCTTCTGGAAACACCATATATTTT.

Worth noting for this clone: One end of the junction varies from germline; a read error may be responsible. The V and J genes are TRBV19 and TRBJ2-1; perhaps D is TRBD1 or TRBD2 (6 bases each). Germline V gene data show CDR1 as LNHDA and CDR2 as SQIVND (reference sequence). The CDR3 is made up of 15 amino acids. In DNA form, the CDR3 reads TGTGCTAGTAGTAGGGGGGTCCATGAGCGCAATGAGCAGTTCTTC. This sequence encodes CASSRGVHERNEQFF.

The CDR3 is CAGQGSLGYTF. CDR3 nucleotides: TGTGCCGGACAGGGGTCGCTTGGCTACACCTTC. The chain has TRBV19 and TRBJ1-2, with 9 nucleotides matching TRBD1. This CDR3 contains 11 residues. J gave up 7 bases and V 11 bases, and 5 bases lay outside the gene matches. Germline loops: CDR1 LNHDA, CDR2 SQIVND (reference sequence). Full variable domain (missing parts from reference TRBV19 and TRBJ1-2): DGGITQSPKYLFRKEGQNVTLSCEQNLNHDAMYWYRQDPGQGLRLIYYSQIVNDFQKGDIAEGYSVSREKKESFPLTVTSAQKNPTAFYLCAGQGSLGYTFGSGTRLTVV.

J is TRBJ2-2 and V is TRBV2, with TRBD1 matching over 12 bases. The CDR3 is made up of 15 amino acids. Germline V CDR1 and CDR2: SNHLY, FYNNEI. The V segment lost 9 bases and the J segment 8 bases; nucleotides outside the gene matches: 10. DNA of the CDR3: TGTGCCAGTCGGGACAGGGGGCTTTTAACGGGGGAGCTGTTTTTT. Amino acid sequence: CASRDRGLLTGELFF.

This clone was detected only once. The chain uses TRBV6-1 and TRBJ2-5, with TRBD2 as a possible D gene (6 bases). Judging by the DNA end, TRBJ2-7 fits better; the J call may be wrong. Germline V gene lookup returns CDR1 MNHNS and CDR2 SASEGT. The CDR3 is 13 amino acids. The CDR3 nucleotides read TGTGCCAGCCCCGGAGGGCCAGCCTACGAGCAGTACTTC. Translated: CASPGGPAYEQYF.

Regarding this clone: Sequence at one end of the junction differs from germline and may be a read error. The CDR3 here is CAWSIGLASNEQLF. DNA for the CDR3: TGTGCCTGGAGTATAGGACTAGCGAGCAATGAGCAGCTCTTC. This chain connects TRBV30 to TRBJ2-1, with TRBD2 identical over 9 bases. The germline V gene encodes CDR1 GTSNPN and CDR2 SVGIG (reference sequence). This CDR3 is built from 14 residues. The full variable domain, completed using reference TRBV30 and TRBJ2-1, is SQTIHQWPATLVQPVGSPLSLECTVEGTSNPNLYWYRQAAGRGLQLLFYSVGIGQISSEVPQNLSASRPQDRQFILSSKKLLLSDSGFYLCAWSIGLASNEQLFGPGTRLTVL.

This sequence joins TRBV5-4 and TRBJ2-5; possibly TRBD2 for D (5 bases). V was trimmed by 4 bases and J by 5 bases, leaving 9 bases between them. The CDR3 runs to 12 residues. Germline V gene lookup returns CDR1 SGHNT and CDR2 YYREEE (reference sequence). The CDR3 is CASSPGGETQYF. DNA of the CDR3: TGTGCCAGCAGCCCCGGCGGGGAGACCCAGTACTTC.